This record covers a single TCR beta chain. The data originate from a study of blood T cell repertoires in COVID-19. Participants spanned ages about 18 to 95 years and resided in some 22 US areas. The CDR3 has 14 residues. The V end was cut by 8 bases, the J end by 2 bases, with 15 bases between. Germline loops: CDR1 SGHTA, CDR2 FQGNSA. The repertoire was sequenced with immunoSEQ multiplex PCR; TCRdb's copy has only in-frame clones and lacks some. This table has fewer than 400,000 clones, approximately 83% appearing once. The source is a man aged 25 to 45 who had recovered from COVID-19. Sequencing was carried out using PBMCs or T cells enriched from blood (not recorded which). The rearrangement uses TRBV7-2 and TRBJ1-2, with D tentatively TRBD1 (6 bases). The CDR3: CASQFTGPNYGYTF. CDR3 bases: TGTGCCAGCCAATTCACAGGGCCCAACTATGGCTACACCTTC.